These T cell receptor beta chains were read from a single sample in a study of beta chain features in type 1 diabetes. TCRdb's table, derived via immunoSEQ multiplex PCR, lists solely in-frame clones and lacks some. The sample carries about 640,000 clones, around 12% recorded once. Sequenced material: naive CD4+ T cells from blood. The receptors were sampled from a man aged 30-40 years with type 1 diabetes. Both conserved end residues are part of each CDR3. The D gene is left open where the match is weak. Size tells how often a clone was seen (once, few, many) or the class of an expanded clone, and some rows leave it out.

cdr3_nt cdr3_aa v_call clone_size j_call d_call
TGTGCCACCGGAAATCAGCCCCAGCATTTT CATGNQPQHF TRBV19 . TRBJ1-5 .
TGTGCCAGCAGCACTTTCGGGGTTCGCTACGAGCAGTACTTC CASSTFGVRYEQYF TRBV7-6 . TRBJ2-7 .
TGTGCCAGCAGCTTATTGCACGGTCACAATTCACCCCTCCACTTT CASSLLHGHNSPLHF TRBV7-9 few TRBJ1-6 .
TGTGCCAGCAGCTCAGGGTCCCCAGGGATTGAGCAGCCCCAGCATTTT CASSSGSPGIEQPQHF TRBV7-8 . TRBJ1-5 .
TGTGCCACCAGCAGAGATTGGGGGCGAGGCTACGAGCAGTACTTC CATSRDWGRGYEQYF TRBV15 few TRBJ2-7 .
TGTGCCACCAGACAGGTACTCATCACAGATACGCAGTATTTT CATRQVLITDTQYF TRBV19 . TRBJ2-3 .
TGTGCCAGCAGCTTAGGCCATGTGGGGACAGGGGGCAGTGAGCAGTTCTTC CASSLGHVGTGGSEQFF TRBV13 few TRBJ2-1 TRBD1
TGTGCCTGGGGAGTTGTCCTGCAAGAGACCCAGTACTTC CAWGVVLQETQYF TRBV30 few TRBJ2-5 .
TGTGCCAGCAGCTTAAGAGGGTTACAGCCCCAGCATTTT CASSLRGLQPQHF TRBV7-2 . TRBJ1-5 .
TGTGCCAGCGGGATAGCGGCACAAGAGACCCAGTACTTC CASGIAAQETQYF TRBV25-1 few TRBJ2-5 .
TGTGCCAGCAGGACAACGGGACAGGGGGGAGTAGGCTCACCCCTCCACTTT CASRTTGQGGVGSPLHF TRBV7-8 . TRBJ1-6 TRBD1
TGTGCCAGCAGCGGACTCGGGACTAGCGGGGACCAAGAGACCCAGTACTTC CASSGLGTSGDQETQYF TRBV2 . TRBJ2-5 TRBD2
TGTGCCAGCGCACAGAGCCCCTACGAGCAGTACTTC CASAQSPYEQYF TRBV28 few TRBJ2-7 .
TGTGCAAGTCGCTCGACAGGCCAGCGGGATCGGCGTCAGCCCCAGCATTTT CASRSTGQRDRRQPQHF TRBV12-2 . TRBJ1-5 .
TGTGCCTGGAGTGGGCGCGGTACCATGGGACTGTCCGTCTATGGCTACACCTTC CAWSGRGTMGLSVYGYTF TRBV30 . TRBJ1-2 .
TGTGCCAGCAGTCCCGAGACTCAAGCTTTCTTT CASSPETQAFF TRBV2 few TRBJ1-1 .
TGTGCCAGCAGTTTAAGGGTCACCAATGAGCAGTTCTTC CASSLRVTNEQFF TRBV28 . TRBJ2-1 .
TGTGCCAGCAGCTTAATGGGGATTAATGAAAAACTGTTTTTT CASSLMGINEKLFF TRBV7-2 . TRBJ1-4 .
TGTGCCAGCAGCTCCGACAGGTCCAATCAGCCCCAGCATTTT CASSSDRSNQPQHF TRBV7-9 few TRBJ1-5 .
TGTGCCATCAGTGGGACAGAGAGACAAGAGACCCAGTACTTC CAISGTERQETQYF TRBV10-3 few TRBJ2-5 .
TGCAGCGCCGCAGGGGGACAGGGGGGTATCACAGATACGCAGTATTTT CSAAGGQGGITDTQYF TRBV29-1 few TRBJ2-3 TRBD1
TGTGCCAGCAGTACAATGACATGGGGCACCGGGGAGCTGTTTTTT CASSTMTWGTGELFF TRBV5-4 . TRBJ2-2 .
TGTGCCAGTAGTCGCGACAGGGGGATAGATACGCAGTATTTT CASSRDRGIDTQYF TRBV19 . TRBJ2-3 TRBD1
TGTGCCAGCAGCGAAAGCGGGGGGGTGTCCTACAATGAGCAGTTCTTC CASSESGGVSYNEQFF TRBV9 . TRBJ2-1 TRBD2
TGTGCCAGCAGTTACGTTGGGACGATTAATGAAAAACTGTTTTTT CASSYVGTINEKLFF TRBV6-6 few TRBJ1-4 .